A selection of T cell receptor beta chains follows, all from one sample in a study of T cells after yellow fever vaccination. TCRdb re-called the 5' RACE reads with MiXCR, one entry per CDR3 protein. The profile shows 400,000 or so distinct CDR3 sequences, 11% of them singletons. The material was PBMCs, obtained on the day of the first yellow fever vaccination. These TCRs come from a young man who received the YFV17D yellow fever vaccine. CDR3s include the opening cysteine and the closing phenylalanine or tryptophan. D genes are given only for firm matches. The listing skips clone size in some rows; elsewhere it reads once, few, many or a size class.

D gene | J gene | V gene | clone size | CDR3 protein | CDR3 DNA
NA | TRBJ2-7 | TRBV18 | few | CASSPPRSQSYEQYF | TGTGCCAGCTCACCACCAAGGTCCCAATCTTACGAGCAGTACTTC
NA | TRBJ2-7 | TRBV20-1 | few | CSAKPGYEQYF | TGCAGTGCCAAGCCGGGCTACGAGCAGTACTTC
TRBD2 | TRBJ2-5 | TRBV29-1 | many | CSVDGPSGQETQYF | TGCAGCGTTGATGGCCCTAGCGGGCAAGAGACCCAGTACTTC
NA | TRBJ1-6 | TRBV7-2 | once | CASSLGGSNSPLHF | TGTGCCAGCAGCTTAGGGGGTTCGAATTCACCCCTCCACTTT
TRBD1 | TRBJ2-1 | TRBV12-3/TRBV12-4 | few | CASSLPGGDEQFF | TGTGCCAGCAGTTTACCAGGGGGCGATGAGCAGTTCTTC
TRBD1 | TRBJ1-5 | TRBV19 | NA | CASSIWAGTAHRYSNQPQHF | TGTGCCAGTAGTATATGGGCAGGGACAGCGCATCGATATAGCAATCAGCCCCAGCATTTT
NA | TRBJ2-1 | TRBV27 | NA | CASSLFGGNNEQFF | TGTGCCAGCAGTTTATTCGGCGGAAACAATGAGCAGTTCTTC
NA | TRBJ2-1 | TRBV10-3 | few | CAIKTPYNEQFF | TGTGCCATCAAGACTCCCTACAATGAGCAGTTCTTC
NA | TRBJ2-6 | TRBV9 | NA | CASSVASGSGANVLTF | TGTGCCAGCAGCGTAGCCTCCGGCTCTGGGGCCAACGTCCTGACTTTC
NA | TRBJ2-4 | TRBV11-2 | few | CASSFHPGQAIQYF | TGTGCCAGCAGCTTTCATCCGGGACAAGCAATTCAGTACTTC
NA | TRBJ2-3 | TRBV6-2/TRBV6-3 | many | CASSYASGWGASDTQYF | TGTGCCAGCAGTTACGCGTCCGGTTGGGGGGCCTCAGATACGCAGTATTTT